Following are 2 T cell receptor beta chains from one sample sequenced in a study of human thymus T cells. Sequencing was performed with immunoSEQ multiplex PCR; in TCRdb, only in-frame clones are kept and a portion is missing. The sample contains tens of thousands of clones, 94% of which appear only once. Material: blood. These receptors originate from a boy younger than two with a congenital heart defect but otherwise immunologically healthy.

V is TRBV7-2 and J is TRBJ1-2, with a weak D call TRBD1 (6 bases). Germline loops: CDR1 SGHTA, CDR2 FQGNSA. V lost 2 bases to trimming and J lost 4 bases, with 8 bases between them. This CDR3 contains 13 residues. The CDR3 DNA sequence: TGTGCCAGCAGCTTAAACAGGGCCTATGGCTACACCTTC. Protein: CASSLNRAYGYTF.

The V and J genes are TRBV10-3 and TRBJ1-2; a possible D gene is TRBD1 (5 bases). This CDR3 comprises 13 residues. CDR1 is ENHRY, CDR2 SYGVKD, per germline. V gave up 4 bases and J gave up 2 bases, with 8 bases separating them. This chain's CDR3 is CAISGSGNYGYTF. Written as DNA, the CDR3 is TGTGCCATCAGTGGATCAGGGAACTATGGCTACACCTTC.